This TCR beta chain was captured in a study of tissue T cells after allogeneic stem cell transplantation. Assay: immunoSEQ multiplex PCR; the TCRdb copy retains only in-frame clones and omits some. There are tens of thousands of clones in the sample; 80% to 95% occur only once, and about 4% lies in the top ten. V dropped 6 bases and J dropped 2; count of bases not matched to a gene: 7. The V gene's germline CDR1 is SQVTM and CDR2 ANQGSEA. The CDR3 totals 15 residues. This clone was observed a single time. The sequencing here drew on blood, taken before transplantation. V is TRBV29-1 and J is TRBJ2-2; 9 nucleotides align to TRBD1. The source of this sequence is a woman aged 35 to 69 who later had graft-versus-host disease after an allogeneic stem cell transplant. DNA of the CDR3: TGCAGCGTGTCCGGGACAGGGTCTAACACCGGGGAGCTGTTTTTT. Amino acid sequence: CSVSGTGSNTGELFF.